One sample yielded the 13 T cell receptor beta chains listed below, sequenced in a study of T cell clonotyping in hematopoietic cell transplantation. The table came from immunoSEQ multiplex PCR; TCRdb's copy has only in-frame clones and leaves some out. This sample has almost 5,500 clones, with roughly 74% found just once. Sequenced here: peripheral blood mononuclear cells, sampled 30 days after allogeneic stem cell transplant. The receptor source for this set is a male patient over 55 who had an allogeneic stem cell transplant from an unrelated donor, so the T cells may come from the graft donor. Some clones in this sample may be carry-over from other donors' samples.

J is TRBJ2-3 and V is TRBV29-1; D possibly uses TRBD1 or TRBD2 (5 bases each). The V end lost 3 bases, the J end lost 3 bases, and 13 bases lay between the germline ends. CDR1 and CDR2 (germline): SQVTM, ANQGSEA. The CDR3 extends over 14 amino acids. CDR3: CSVDGGVVTDTQYF. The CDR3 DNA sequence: TGCAGCGTTGATGGGGGAGTTGTGACAGATACGCAGTATTTT.

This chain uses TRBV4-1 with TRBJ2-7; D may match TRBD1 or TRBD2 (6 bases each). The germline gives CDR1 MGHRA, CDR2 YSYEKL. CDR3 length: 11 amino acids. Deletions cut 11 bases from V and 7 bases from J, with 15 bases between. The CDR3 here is CAGPKGGEQYF. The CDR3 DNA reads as TGCGCCGGACCCAAAGGGGGGGAGCAGTACTTC.

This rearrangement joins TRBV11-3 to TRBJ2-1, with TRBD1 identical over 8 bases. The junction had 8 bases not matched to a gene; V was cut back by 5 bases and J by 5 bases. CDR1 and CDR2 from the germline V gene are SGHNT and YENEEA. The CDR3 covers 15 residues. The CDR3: CASSEYWTGNNEQFF. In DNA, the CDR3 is TGTGCCAGCAGCGAATACTGGACAGGGAACAATGAGCAGTTCTTC.

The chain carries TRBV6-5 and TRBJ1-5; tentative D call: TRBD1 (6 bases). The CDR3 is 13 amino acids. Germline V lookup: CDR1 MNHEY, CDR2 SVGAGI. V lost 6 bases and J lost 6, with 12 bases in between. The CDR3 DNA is TGTGCCAGCAGCTTCGACAGGACTCAGCCCCAGCATTTT. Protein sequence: CASSFDRTQPQHF.

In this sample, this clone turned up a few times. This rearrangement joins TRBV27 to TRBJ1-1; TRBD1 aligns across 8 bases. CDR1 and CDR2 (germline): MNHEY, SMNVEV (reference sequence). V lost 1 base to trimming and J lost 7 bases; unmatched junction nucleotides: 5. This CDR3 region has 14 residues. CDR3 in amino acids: CASSLYAGGGEAFF. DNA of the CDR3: TGTGCCAGCAGTTTATACGCAGGGGGCGGTGAAGCTTTCTTT.

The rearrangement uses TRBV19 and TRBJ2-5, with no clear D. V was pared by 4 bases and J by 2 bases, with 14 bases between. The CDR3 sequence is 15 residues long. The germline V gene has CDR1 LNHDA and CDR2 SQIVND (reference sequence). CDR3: CASSTTPRPQETQYF. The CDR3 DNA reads TGTGCCAGTAGTACTACCCCTCGTCCACAAGAGACCCAGTACTTC.

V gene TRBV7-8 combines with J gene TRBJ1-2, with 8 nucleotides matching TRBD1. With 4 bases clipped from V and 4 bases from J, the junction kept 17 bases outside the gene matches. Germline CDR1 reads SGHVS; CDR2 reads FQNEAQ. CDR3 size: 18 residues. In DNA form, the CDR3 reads TGTGCCAGCAGCTCCGAAACCACCCGGACAGGGATGAGCTATGGCTACACCTTC. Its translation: CASSSETTRTGMSYGYTF.

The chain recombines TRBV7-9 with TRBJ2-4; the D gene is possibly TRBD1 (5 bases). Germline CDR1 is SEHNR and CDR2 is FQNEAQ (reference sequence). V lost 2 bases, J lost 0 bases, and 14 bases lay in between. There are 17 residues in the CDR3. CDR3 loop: CASSLSPDTLAKNIQYF. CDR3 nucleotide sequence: TGTGCCAGCAGCTTAAGCCCGGACACACTAGCCAAAAACATTCAGTACTTC. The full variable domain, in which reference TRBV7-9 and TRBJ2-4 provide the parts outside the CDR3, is DTGVSQNPRHKITKRGQNVTFRCDPISEHNRLYWYRQTLGQGPEFLTYFQNEAQLEKSRLLSDRFSAERPKGSFSTLEIQRTEQGDSAMYLCASSLSPDTLAKNIQYFGAGTRLSVL.

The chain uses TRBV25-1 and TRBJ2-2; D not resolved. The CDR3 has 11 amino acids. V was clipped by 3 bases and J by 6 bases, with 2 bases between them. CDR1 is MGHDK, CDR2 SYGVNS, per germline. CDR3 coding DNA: TGTGCCAGCAGTGATCCCGGGGAGCTGTTTTTT. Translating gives CASSDPGELFF.

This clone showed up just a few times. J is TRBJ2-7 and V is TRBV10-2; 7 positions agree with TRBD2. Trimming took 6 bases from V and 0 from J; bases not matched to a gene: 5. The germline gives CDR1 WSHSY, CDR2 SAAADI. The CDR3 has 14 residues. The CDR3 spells CASSEGGSSYEQYF. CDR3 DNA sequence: TGCGCCAGCAGCGAGGGAGGGAGCTCCTACGAGCAGTACTTC.

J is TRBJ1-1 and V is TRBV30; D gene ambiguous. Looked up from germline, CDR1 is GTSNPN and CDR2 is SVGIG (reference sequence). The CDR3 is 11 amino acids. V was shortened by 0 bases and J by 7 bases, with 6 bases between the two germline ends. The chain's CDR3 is CAWSVQVEAFF. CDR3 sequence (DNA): TGTGCCTGGAGTGTCCAGGTTGAAGCTTTCTTT.

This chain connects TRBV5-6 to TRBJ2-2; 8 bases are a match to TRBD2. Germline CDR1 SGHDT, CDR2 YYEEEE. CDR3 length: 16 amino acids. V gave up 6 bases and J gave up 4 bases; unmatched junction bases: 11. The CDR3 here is CASKWVAGGRTGELFF. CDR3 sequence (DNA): TGTGCCAGCAAATGGGTGGCGGGAGGTCGCACCGGGGAGCTGTTTTTT.

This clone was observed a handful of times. CDR3 DNA: TGCGCCAGCAGCCAAGAAGAACAGTACCAGCCCCAGCATTTT. Its translation: CASSQEEQYQPQHF. The chain is built from TRBV4-1 and TRBJ1-5; D is uncertain. Trimming removed 0 bases from V and 7 bases from J, with 10 bases in between. This CDR3 has 14 amino acids. Germline V gene data show CDR1 as MGHRA and CDR2 as YSYEKL.